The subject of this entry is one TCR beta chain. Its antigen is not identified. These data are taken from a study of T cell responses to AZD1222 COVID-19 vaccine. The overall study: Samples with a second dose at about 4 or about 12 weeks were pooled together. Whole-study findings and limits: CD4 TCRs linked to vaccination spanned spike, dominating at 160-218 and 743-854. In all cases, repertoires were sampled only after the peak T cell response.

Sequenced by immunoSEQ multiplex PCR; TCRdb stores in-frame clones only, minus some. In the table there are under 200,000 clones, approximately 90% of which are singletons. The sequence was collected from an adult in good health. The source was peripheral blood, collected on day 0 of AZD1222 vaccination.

The CDR3: CASSFQQENYGYTF. CDR3 nucleotides: TGTGCCAGCAGTTTCCAGCAAGAAAACTATGGCTACACCTTC. The V call is TRBV28, the J call TRBJ1-2; D uncertain. Deletions cut 3 bases from V and 2 bases from J, with 10 bases between. This CDR3 is built from 14 residues. The germline V gene encodes CDR1 MDHEN and CDR2 SYDVKM.